The source of this TCR beta chain is a study of blood T cell repertoires in COVID-19. Study overall: COVID-19 samples, acute and convalescent, were from the United States, Italy and Spain. PBMCs, B-cell-depleted T cells, or T cells were the source of the cDNA or gDNA that made up the material.

Methods used by the authors: Nucleated cell counts were estimated from reference gene primer amplification. Sequencing used immunoSEQ multiplex PCR; TCRdb keeps in-frame clones, though not all of them. That table supplies the V and J calls and clone size; D and trimming were determined from the DNA. The sample lists around 25,000 clones, about nine tenths occurring once. The V end lost 0 bases, the J end lost 2 bases, and 8 bases lay between the germline ends. Germline CDR1 reads SGHNT; CDR2 reads YYREEE (reference sequence). The CDR3 covers 15 residues. The source of this sequence is an elderly woman with acute or convalescent COVID-19. This chain connects TRBV5-4 to TRBJ2-2; no clear D. The sequenced sample was peripheral blood. In DNA form, the CDR3 reads TGTGCCAGCAGCTTGGGTTCACTTAACACCGGGGAGCTGTTTTTT. Translating gives CASSLGSLNTGELFF.